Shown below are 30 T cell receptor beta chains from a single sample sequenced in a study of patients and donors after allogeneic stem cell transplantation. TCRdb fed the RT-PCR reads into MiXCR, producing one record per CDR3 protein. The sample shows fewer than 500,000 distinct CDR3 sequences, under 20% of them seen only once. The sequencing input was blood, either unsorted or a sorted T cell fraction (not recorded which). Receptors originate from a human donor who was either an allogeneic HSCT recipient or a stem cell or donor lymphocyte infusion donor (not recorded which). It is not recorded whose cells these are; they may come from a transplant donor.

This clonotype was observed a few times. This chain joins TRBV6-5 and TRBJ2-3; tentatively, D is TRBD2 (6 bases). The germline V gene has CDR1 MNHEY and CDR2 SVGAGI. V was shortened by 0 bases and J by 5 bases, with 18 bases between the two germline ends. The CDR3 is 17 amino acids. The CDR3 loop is CASSYSWGSSGLDTQYF. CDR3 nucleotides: TGTGCCAGCAGTTACTCGTGGGGGAGCAGCGGGTTAGATACGCAGTATTTT.

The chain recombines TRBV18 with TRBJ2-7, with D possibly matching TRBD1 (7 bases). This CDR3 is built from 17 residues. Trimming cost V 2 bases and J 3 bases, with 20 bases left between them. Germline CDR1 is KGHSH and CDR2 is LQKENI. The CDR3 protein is CASSPIPQGGPNYEQYF. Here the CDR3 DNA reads TGTGCCAGCTCACCAATACCCCAGGGGGGACCCAACTACGAGCAGTACTTC.

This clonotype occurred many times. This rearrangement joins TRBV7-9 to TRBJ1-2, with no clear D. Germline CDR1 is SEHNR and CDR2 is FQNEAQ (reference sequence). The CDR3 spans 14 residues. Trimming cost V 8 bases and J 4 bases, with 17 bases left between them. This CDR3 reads CASRKTDEFYGYTF. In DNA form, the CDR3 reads TGTGCCAGCCGCAAGACGGACGAATTCTATGGCTACACCTTC.

CDR3 nucleotide sequence: TGTGCCAGCAGCGTATTAACCACTAGCGAGCAGTACTTC. Amino acids: CASSVLTTSEQYF. The chain uses TRBV9 and TRBJ2-7; TRBD2 is a possible D gene (5 bases). The CDR3 runs to 13 residues. Trimming shortened V by 1 base and J by 6 bases, and 11 bases separated the two germline ends. Germline V CDR1 and CDR2: SGDLS, YYNGEE.

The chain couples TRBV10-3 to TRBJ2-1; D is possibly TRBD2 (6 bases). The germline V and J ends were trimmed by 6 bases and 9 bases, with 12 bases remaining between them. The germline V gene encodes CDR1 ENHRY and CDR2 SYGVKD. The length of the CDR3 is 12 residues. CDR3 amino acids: CAISKTSIEQFF. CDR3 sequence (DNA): TGTGCCATCAGCAAGACTAGTATTGAGCAGTTCTTC.

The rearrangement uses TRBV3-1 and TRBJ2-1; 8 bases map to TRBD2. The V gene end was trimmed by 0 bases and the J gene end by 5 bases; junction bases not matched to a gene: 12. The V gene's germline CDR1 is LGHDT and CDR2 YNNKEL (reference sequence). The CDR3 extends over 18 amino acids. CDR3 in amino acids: CASSQEPVSGSPNNEQFF. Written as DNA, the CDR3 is TGTGCCAGCAGCCAAGAGCCGGTAAGCGGGAGTCCCAACAATGAGCAGTTCTTC.

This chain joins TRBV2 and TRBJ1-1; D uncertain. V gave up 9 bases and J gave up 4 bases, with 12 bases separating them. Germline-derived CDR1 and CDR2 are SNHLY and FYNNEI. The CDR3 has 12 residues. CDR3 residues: CARGWVSTEAFF. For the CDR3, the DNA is TGTGCCAGAGGCTGGGTGAGCACTGAAGCTTTCTTT.

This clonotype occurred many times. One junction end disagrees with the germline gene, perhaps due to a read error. CDR3 DNA sequence: TGTGCCAGCAGCTTAGTGGGGGGTGAGCAGTTCTTC. It is translated as CASSLVGGEQFF. The chain recombines TRBV12-3 or TRBV12-4 with TRBJ2-1; TRBD2 is a possible D gene (6 bases). The CDR3 totals 12 residues.

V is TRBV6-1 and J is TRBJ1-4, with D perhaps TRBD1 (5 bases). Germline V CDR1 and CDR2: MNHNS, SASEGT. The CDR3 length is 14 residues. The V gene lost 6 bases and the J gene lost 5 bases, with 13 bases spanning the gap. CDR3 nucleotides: TGTGCCAGCAGCCACGGGGCAATCAATGAAAAACTGTTTTTT. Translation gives CASSHGAINEKLFF.

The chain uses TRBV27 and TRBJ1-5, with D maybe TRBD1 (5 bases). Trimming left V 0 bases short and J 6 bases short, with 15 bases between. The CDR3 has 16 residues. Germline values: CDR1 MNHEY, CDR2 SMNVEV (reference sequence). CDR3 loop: CASSLSPRAGGQPQHF. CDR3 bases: TGTGCCAGCAGTTTATCCCCCAGGGCCGGGGGTCAGCCCCAGCATTTT.

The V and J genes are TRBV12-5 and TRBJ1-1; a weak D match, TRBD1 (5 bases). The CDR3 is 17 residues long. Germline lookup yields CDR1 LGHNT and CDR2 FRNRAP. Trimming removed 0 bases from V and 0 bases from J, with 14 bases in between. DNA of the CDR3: TGTGCTAGTGGTTTGGTAGGCGGGGGATCTCTGAACACTGAAGCTTTCTTT. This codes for CASGLVGGGSLNTEAFF.

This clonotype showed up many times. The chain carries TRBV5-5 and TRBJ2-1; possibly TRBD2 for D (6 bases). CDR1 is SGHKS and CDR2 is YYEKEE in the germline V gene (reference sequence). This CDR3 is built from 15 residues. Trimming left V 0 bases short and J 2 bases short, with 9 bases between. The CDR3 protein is CASSLAPGAYNEQFF. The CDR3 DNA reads TGTGCCAGCAGCTTGGCCCCGGGAGCCTACAATGAGCAGTTCTTC.

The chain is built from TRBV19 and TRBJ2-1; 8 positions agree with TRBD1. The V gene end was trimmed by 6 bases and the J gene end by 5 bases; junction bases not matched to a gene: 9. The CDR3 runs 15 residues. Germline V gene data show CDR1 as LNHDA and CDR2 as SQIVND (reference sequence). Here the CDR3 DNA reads TGTGCCAGTAGGAACCGGGACAGGCATAACAATGAGCAGTTCTTC. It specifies CASRNRDRHNNEQFF.

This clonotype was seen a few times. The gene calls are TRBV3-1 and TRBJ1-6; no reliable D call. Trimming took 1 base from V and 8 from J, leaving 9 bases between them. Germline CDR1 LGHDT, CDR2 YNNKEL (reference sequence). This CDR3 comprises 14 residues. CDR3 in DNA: TGTGCCAGCAGCCAAGGCCCGTTCTATTCACCCCTCCACTTT. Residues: CASSQGPFYSPLHF.

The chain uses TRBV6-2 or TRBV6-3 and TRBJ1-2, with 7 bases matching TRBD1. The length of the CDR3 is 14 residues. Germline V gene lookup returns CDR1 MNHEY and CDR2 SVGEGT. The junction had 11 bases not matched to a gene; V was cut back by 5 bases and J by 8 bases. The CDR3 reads CASSQGQPTVGYTF. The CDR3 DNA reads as TGTGCCAGCAGTCAGGGACAGCCTACGGTGGGCTACACCTTC.

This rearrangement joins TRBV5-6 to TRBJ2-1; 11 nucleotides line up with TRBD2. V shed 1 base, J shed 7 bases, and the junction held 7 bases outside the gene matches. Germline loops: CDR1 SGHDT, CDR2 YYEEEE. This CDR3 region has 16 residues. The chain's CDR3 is CASSLWLAGGRNEQFF. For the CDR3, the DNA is TGTGCCAGCAGCTTGTGGCTAGCGGGAGGCCGTAATGAGCAGTTCTTC.

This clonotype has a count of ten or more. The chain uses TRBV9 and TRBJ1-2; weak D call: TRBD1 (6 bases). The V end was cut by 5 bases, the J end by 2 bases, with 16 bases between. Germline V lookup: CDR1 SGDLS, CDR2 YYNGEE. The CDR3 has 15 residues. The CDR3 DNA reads TGTGCCAGCAGAGACGGGGACAACTTGAACTATGGCTACACCTTC. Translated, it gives CASRDGDNLNYGYTF.

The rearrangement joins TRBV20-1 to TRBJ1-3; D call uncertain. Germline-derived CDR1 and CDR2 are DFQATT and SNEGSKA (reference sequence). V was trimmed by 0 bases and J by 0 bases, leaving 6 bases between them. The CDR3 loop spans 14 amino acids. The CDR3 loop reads CSARDLGSGNTIYF. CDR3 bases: TGCAGTGCTAGAGATCTGGGCTCTGGAAACACCATATATTTT.

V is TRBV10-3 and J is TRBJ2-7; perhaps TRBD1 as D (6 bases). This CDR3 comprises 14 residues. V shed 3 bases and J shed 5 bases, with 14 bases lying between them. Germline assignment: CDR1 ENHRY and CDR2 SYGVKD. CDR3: CAISDLRTAHEQYF. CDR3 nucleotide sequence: TGTGCCATCAGTGATTTGCGGACAGCTCACGAGCAGTACTTC.

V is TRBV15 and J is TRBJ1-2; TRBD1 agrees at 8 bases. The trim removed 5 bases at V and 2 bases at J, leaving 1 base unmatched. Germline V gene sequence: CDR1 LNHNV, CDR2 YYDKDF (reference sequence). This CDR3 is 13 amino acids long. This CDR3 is CATSHRGNYGYTF. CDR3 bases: TGTGCCACCAGCCACAGGGGGAACTATGGCTACACCTTC.

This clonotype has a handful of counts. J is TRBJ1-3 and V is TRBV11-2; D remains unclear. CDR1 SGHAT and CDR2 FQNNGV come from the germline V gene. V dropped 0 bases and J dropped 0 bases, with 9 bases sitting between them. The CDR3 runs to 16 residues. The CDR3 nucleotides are TGTGCCAGCAGCTTAGAAGGTGGAAGCTCTGGAAACACCATATATTTT. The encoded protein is CASSLEGGSSGNTIYF.

The CDR3 sequence: CASSLELGNYEQYF. The CDR3 DNA reads as TGTGCCAGCAGCTTAGAGCTGGGGAACTACGAGCAGTACTTC. The rearrangement links TRBV7-8 to TRBJ2-7; D is unclear. V lost 1 base and J lost 3, with 10 bases in between. Germline CDR1 reads SGHVS; CDR2 reads FQNEAQ. The CDR3 has 14 amino acids.

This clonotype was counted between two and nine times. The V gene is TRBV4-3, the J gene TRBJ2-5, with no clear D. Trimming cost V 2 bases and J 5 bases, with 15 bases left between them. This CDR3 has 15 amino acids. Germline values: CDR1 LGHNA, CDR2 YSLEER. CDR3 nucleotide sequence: TGCGCCAGCAGCCAATTAAATAGCAGGCGTGAGACCCAGTACTTC. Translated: CASSQLNSRRETQYF.

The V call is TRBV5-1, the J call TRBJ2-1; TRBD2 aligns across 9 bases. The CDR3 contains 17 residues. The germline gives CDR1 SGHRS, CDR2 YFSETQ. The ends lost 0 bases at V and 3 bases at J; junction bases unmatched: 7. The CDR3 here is CASSLGASGKGYNEQFF. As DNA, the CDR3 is TGCGCCAGCAGCTTGGGGGCTAGCGGGAAGGGCTACAATGAGCAGTTCTTC.

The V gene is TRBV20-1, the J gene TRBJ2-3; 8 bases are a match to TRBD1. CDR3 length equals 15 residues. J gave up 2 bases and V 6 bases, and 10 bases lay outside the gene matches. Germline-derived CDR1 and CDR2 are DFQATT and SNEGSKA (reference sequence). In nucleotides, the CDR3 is TGCAGTGCCCCAAGAGACAGGGGCCTCACAGATACGCAGTATTTT. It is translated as CSAPRDRGLTDTQYF.

This CDR3 reads CASSTPSGRIDEQFF. The CDR3, as DNA: TGCGCCAGCAGCACCCCTAGCGGGAGGATCGATGAGCAGTTCTTC. The chain combines TRBV5-1 with TRBJ2-1; 11 bases fit TRBD2. Germline V CDR1 and CDR2: SGHRS, YFSETQ. The CDR3 is made up of 15 amino acids. The J segment lost 8 bases and the V segment lost 4 bases, leaving 8 bases of the junction unmatched.

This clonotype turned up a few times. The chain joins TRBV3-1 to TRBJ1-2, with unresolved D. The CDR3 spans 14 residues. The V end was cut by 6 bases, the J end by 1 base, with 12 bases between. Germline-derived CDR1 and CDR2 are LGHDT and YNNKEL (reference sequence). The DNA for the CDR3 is TGTGCCAGCAGGTCGGCGGGGAATAACTATGGCTACACCTTC. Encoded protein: CASRSAGNNYGYTF.

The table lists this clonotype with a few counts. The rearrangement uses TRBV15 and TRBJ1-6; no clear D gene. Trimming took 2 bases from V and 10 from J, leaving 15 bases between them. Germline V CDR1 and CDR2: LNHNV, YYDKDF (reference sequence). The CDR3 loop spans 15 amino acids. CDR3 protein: CATSRTKGQRSPLHF. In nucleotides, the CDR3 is TGTGCCACCAGCAGAACCAAGGGTCAACGCTCACCCCTCCACTTT.

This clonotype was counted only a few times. CDR3 nucleotide sequence: TGTGCCAGCAGTTACCCCGAGACAGGCACTGAAGCTTTCTTT. Translated, it gives CASSYPETGTEAFF. The J gene is TRBJ1-1, the V gene TRBV6-2 or TRBV6-3, with D perhaps TRBD1 (6 bases). Trimming pared 2 bases from V and 4 bases from J, leaving 11 bases between. CDR1 is MNHEY, CDR2 SVGEGT, per germline. The CDR3 spans 14 residues.

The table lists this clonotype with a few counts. The CDR3 nucleotides are TGTGCCAGCACCCGGAGGGGTAAAAATTCACCCCTCCACTTT. Translation gives CASTRRGKNSPLHF. The chain is built from TRBV12-3 or TRBV12-4 and TRBJ1-6; D possibly corresponds to TRBD1 (5 bases). The CDR3 is 14 amino acids. The V gene lost 7 bases and the J gene lost 7 bases, with 14 bases spanning the gap.